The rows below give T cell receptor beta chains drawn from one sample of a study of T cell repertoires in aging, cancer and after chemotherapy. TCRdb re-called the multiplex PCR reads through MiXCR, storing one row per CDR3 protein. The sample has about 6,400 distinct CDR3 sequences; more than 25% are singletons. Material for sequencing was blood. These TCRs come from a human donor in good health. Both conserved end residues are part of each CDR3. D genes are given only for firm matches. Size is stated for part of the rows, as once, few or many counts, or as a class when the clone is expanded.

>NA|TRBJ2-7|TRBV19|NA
CAGEYEQYF
TGTGCCGGAGAGTACGAGCAGTACTTC
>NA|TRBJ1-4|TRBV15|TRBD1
CATTPGQGDEKLFF
TGTGCCACCACCCCGGGACAGGGAGATGAAAAACTGTTTTTT
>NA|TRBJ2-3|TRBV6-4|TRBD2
CASSTGLAQDTQYF
TGTGCCAGCAGTACAGGACTAGCTCAAGATACGCAGTATTTT
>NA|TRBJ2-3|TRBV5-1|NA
CASRGETGLSTDTQYF
TGCGCCAGCAGAGGGGAAACAGGCCTAAGCACAGATACGCAGTATTTT
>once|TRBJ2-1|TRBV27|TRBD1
CASSNDRVGYNEQFF
TGTGCCAGCAGTAATGACAGGGTGGGATACAATGAGCAGTTCTTC
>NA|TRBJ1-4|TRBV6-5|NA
CASSSRDTNEKLFF
TGTGCCAGCAGTTCCAGGGATACTAATGAAAAACTGTTTTTT
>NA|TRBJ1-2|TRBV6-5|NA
CASSEQEPYGYTF
TGTGCCAGCAGTGAACAGGAGCCCTATGGCTACACCTTC
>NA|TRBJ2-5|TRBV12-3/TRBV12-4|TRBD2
CASSPSGGGPLMRETQYF
TGTGCCAGCAGTCCTTCGGGGGGGGGCCCCCTAATGAGGGAGACCCAGTACTTC
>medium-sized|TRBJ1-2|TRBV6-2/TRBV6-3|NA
CASSYSPRNGYTF
TGTGCCAGCAGTTACAGTCCAAGGAATGGCTACACCTTC
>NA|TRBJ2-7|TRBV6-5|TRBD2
CASSHEGGRLYEQYF
TGTGCCAGCAGCCACGAAGGCGGGAGACTTTACGAGCAGTACTTC
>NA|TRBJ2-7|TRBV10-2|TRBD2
CASLTGTTYEQYF
TGCGCCAGCCTGACCGGGACTACCTACGAGCAGTACTTC
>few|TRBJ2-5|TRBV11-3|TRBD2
CASSPRTSGGKETQYF
TGTGCCAGCAGCCCTAGGACTAGCGGGGGGAAAGAGACCCAGTACTTC
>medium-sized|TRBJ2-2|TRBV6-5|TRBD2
CASSRTGTSGGNTGELFF
TGTGCCAGCAGCCGTACCGGGACTAGCGGGGGGAACACCGGGGAGCTGTTTTTT
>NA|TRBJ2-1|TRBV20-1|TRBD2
CSARPSGRAGYNEQFF
TGCAGTGCTAGACCAAGCGGGAGGGCGGGTTACAATGAGCAGTTCTTC
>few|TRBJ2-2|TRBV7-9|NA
CASSLAFPGELFF
TGTGCCAGCAGCTTAGCGTTTCCCGGGGAGCTGTTTTTT
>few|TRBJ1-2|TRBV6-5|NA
CASRSPKQAGYGYTF
TGTGCCAGCAGGTCCCCGAAACAGGCGGGCTATGGCTACACCTTC
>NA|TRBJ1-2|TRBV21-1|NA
CASTQGEGRVSTLVGGYTF
TGTGCCAGCACCCAGGGGGAGGGGCGGGTTTCGACTTTAGTGGGGGGCTACACCTTC
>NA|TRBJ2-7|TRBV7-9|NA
CASSSLLGYEQYF
TGTGCCAGCAGCTCTCTACTCGGCTACGAGCAGTACTTC
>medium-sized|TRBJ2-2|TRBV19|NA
CASTEVVPGELFF
TGTGCCAGTACGGAAGTAGTCCCCGGGGAGCTGTTTTTT
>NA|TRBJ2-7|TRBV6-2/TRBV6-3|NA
CASSLAEPYEQYF
TGTGCCAGCAGTCTGGCAGAACCCTACGAGCAGTACTTC
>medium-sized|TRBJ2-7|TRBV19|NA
CASSIGHTSYEQYF
TGTGCCAGTAGTATAGGGCACACATCCTACGAGCAGTACTTC
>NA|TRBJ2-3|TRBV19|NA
CASSPTSWGPQYF
TGTGCCAGTAGTCCGACTAGCTGGGGGCCGCAGTATTTT
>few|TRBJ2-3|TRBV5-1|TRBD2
CASNSGASTDTQYF
TGCGCCAGCAACAGCGGGGCGAGCACAGATACGCAGTATTTT
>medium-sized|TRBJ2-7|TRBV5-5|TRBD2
CASSSTSGSYEQYF
TGTGCCAGCAGCTCGACTAGCGGCTCCTACGAGCAGTACTTC
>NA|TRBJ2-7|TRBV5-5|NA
CASSQARDKYYEQYF
TGTGCCAGCAGCCAGGCCAGGGACAAGTACTACGAGCAGTACTTC
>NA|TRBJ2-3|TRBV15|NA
CATSRRTALGGDTQYF
TGTGCCACCAGCCGAAGGACAGCCCTAGGCGGAGATACGCAGTATTTT
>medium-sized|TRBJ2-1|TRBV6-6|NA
CASSLIGEGDEQFF
TGTGCCAGCAGCCTCATCGGGGAGGGGGATGAGCAGTTCTTC
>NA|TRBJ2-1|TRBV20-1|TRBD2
CSASSGGEGLSNEQFF
TGCAGTGCTAGTAGTGGGGGGGAGGGCCTTTCGAATGAGCAGTTCTTC
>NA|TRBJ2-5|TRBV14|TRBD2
CASSHWTSGQETQYF
TGTGCCAGCAGCCACTGGACTAGCGGTCAAGAGACCCAGTACTTC
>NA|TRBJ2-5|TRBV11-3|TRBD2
CASSLGGLARGETQYF
TGTGCCAGCAGCTTAGGGGGACTAGCGAGGGGGGAGACCCAGTACTTC
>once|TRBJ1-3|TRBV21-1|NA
CAKSGGQVGNTIYF
TGTGCCAAAAGCGGGGGACAGGTCGGAAACACCATATATTTT
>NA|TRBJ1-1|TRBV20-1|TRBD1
CSARPGGLNTEAFF
TGCAGTGCTAGACCAGGGGGCCTGAACACTGAAGCTTTCTTT
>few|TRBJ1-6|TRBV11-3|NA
CASSLAGYNSPLHF
TGTGCCAGCAGCTTAGCGGGGTATAATTCACCCCTCCACTTT
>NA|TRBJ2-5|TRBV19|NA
CASSWGVVGETQYF
TGTGCCAGTAGTTGGGGGGTCGTGGGAGAGACCCAGTACTTC
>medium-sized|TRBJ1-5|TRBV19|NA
CASSPGRAHQPQHF
TGTGCCAGTAGTCCGGGAAGGGCCCATCAGCCCCAGCATTTT
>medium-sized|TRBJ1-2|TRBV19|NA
CASNWGETSYGYTF
TGTGCCAGTAATTGGGGTGAAACCTCATATGGCTACACCTTC
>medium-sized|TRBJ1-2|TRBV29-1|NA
CSVGDSSYYGYTF
TGCAGCGTTGGAGACAGCTCCTACTATGGCTACACCTTC
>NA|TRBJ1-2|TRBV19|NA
CASSMGGSNYGYTF
TGTGCCAGTAGTATGGGGGGATCTAACTATGGCTACACCTTC
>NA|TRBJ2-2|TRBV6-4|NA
CASSDGDTGELFF
TGTGCCAGCAGTGACGGGGACACCGGGGAGCTGTTTTTT
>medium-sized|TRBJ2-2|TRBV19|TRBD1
CASSIGDRDHFTNTGELFF
TGTGCCAGTAGTATCGGGGACAGGGATCATTTCACAAACACCGGGGAGCTGTTTTTT
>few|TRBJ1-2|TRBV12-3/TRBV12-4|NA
CASSFGSYGYTF
TGTGCCAGCAGTTTCGGAAGCTATGGCTACACCTTC
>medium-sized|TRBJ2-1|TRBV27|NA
CASSPDPSRGDNEQFF
TGTGCCAGCAGCCCCGACCCGTCGAGGGGAGACAATGAGCAGTTCTTC
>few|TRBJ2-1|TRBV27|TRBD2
CASSFLAGAVAGEQFF
TGTGCCAGCAGTTTCTTAGCGGGAGCCGTCGCGGGTGAGCAGTTCTTC
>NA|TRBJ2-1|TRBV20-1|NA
CSARDESGYNDGQFF
TGCAGTGCTAGAGATGAGAGCGGATACAATGATGGGCAGTTCTTC
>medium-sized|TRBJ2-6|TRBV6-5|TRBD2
CASSEGLLASGANVLTF
TGTGCCAGCAGTGAGGGCCTACTAGCGTCCGGGGCCAACGTCCTGACTTTC
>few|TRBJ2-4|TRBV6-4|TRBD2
CASSTGTSGGADIQYF
TGTGCCAGCAGTACCGGGACTAGCGGGGGGGCGGACATTCAGTACTTC
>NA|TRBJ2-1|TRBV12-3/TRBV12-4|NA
CASSQQGNPYNEQFF
TGTGCCAGCAGTCAACAGGGTAATCCCTACAATGAGCAGTTCTTC
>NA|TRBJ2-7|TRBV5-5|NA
CASSKGGGFEEQYF
TGTGCCAGCAGTAAAGGAGGGGGCTTTGAGGAGCAGTACTTC
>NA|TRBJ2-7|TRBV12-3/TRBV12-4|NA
CASRDGPGRSEQYF
TGTGCCAGCAGAGATGGACCGGGAAGGAGTGAGCAGTACTTC
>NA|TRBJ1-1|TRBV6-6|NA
CASSYPSPGELEAFF
TGTGCCAGCAGTTACCCCTCCCCCGGTGAGCTTGAAGCTTTCTTT
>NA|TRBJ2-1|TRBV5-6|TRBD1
CASSRDRVYNEQFF
TGTGCCAGCAGCCGGGACAGGGTTTACAATGAGCAGTTCTTC
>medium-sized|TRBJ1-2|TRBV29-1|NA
CSVVGGDGYTF
TGCAGCGTTGTAGGGGGGGACGGCTACACCTTC